Listed here is a single T cell receptor beta chain. Its antigen is not known. This sample stems from a study of glioma-infiltrating T cells after dendritic cell vaccination. Study context: Patients received autologous tumor lysate-pulsed dendritic cell vaccination between about 2003 and 2012. Autologous tumor lysate was loaded overnight onto monocyte-derived dendritic cells grown about seven days with IL-4 and GM-CSF.

Study conclusions and caveats: TCR clonality showed no direct relationship with survival.

The immunoSEQ assay amplified TCRB CDR3 from up to roughly 2 ug DNA. Generated by immunoSEQ multiplex PCR, the TCRdb table keeps only in-frame clones and is missing some. The repertoire holds tens of thousands of clones, about 87% seen once, with roughly 3.2% in the top ten. The CDR3 loop spans 15 amino acids. The germline V gene has CDR1 SEHNR and CDR2 FQNEAQ (reference sequence). V was trimmed by 5 bases and J by 3 bases, leaving 17 bases between them. This clonotype originated in a human donor with glioblastoma. Sample: blood, taken before dendritic cell vaccination. The chain recombines TRBV7-9 with TRBJ2-7; weak D call: TRBD2 (6 bases). CDR3 DNA sequence: TGTGCCAGCAGCGATCACCATACGGGGGTCTACGAGCAGTACTTC. Protein product: CASSDHHTGVYEQYF.